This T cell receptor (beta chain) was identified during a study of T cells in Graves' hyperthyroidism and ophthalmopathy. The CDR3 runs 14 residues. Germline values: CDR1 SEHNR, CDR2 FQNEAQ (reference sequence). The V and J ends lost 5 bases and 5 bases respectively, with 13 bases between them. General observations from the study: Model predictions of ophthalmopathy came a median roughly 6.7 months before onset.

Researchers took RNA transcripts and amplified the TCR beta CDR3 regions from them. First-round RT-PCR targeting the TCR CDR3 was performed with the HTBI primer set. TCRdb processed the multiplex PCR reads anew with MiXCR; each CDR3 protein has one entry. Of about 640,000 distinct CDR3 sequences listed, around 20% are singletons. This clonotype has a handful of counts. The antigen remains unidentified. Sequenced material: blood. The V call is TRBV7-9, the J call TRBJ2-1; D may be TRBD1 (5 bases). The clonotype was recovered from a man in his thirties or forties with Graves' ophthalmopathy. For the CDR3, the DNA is TGTGCCAGCAGCCCGCCGGACATGAACAATGAGCAGTTCTTC. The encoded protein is CASSPPDMNNEQFF.